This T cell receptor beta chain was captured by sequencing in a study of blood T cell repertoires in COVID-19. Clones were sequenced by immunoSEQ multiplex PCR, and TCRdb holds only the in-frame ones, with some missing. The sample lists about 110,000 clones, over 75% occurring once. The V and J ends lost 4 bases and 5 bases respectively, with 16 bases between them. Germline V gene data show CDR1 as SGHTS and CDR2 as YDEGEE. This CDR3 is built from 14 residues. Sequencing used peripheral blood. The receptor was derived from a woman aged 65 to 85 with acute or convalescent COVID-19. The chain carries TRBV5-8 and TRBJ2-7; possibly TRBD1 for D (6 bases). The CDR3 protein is CASSEDSPLDEQYF. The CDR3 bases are TGTGCCAGCAGCGAGGACAGCCCATTGGACGAGCAGTACTTC.